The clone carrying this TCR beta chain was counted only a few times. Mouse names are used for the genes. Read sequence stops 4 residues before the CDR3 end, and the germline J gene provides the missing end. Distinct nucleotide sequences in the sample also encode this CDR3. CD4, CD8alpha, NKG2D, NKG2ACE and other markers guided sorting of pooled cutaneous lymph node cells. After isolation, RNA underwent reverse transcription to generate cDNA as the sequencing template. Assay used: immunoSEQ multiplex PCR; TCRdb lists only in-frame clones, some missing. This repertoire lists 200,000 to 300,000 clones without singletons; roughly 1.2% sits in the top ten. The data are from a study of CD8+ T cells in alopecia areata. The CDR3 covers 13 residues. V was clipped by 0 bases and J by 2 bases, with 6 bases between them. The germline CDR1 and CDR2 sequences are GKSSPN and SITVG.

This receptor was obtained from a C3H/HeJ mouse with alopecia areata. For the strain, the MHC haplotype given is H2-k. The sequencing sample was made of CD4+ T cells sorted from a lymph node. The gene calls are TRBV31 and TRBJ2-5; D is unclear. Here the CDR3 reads CAWSLGAQDTQYF. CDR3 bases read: TGTGCCTGGAGTCTGGGAGCCCAAGAC.